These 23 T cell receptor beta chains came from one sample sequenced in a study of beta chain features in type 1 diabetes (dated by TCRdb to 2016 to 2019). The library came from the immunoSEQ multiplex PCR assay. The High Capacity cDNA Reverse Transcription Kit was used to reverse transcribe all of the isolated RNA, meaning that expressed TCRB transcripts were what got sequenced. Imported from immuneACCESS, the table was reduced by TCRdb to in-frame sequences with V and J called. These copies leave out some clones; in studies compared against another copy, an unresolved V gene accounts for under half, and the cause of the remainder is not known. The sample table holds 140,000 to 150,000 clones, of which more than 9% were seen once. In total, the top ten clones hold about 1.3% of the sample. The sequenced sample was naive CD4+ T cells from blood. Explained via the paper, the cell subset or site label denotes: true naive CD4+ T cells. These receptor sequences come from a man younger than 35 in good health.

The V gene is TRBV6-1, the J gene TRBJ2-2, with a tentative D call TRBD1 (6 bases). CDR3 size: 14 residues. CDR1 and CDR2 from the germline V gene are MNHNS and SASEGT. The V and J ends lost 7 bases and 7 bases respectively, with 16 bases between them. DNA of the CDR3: TGTGCCAGCACTAGCCCAGACAGGTTCGGGGAGCTGTTTTTT. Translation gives CASTSPDRFGELFF.

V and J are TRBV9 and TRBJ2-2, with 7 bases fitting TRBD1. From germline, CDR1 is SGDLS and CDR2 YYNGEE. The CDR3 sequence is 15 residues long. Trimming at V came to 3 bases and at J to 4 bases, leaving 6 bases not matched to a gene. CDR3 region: CASSENRGTTGELFF. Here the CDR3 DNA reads TGTGCCAGCAGCGAAAACAGGGGTACCACCGGGGAGCTGTTTTTT. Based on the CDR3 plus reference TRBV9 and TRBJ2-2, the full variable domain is DSGVTQTPKHLITATGQRVTLRCSPRSGDLSVYWYQQSLDQGLQFLIQYYNGEERAKGNILERFSAQQFPDLHSELNLSSLELGDSALYFCASSENRGTTGELFFGEGSRLTVL.

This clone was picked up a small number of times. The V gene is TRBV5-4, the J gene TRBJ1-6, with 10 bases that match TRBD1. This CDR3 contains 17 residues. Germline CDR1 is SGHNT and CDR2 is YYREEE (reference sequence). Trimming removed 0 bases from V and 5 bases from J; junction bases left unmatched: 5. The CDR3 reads CASSLGTGGWDNSPLHF. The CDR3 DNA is TGTGCCAGCAGCTTGGGGACAGGGGGTTGGGATAATTCACCCCTCCACTTT.

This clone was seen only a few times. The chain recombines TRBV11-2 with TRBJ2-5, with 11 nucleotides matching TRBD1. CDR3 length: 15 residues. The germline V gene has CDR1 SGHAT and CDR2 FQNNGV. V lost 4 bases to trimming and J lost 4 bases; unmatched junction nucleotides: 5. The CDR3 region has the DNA TGTGCCAGCAGCTCAACCGGGACAGGGGGAGAGACCCAGTACTTC. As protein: CASSSTGTGGETQYF.

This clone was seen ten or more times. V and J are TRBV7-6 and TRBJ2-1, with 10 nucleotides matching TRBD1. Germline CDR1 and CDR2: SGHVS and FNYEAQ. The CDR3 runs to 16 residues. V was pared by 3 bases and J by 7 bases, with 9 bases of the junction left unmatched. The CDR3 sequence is CASSFGRGQGYNEQFF. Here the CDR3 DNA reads TGTGCCAGCAGCTTTGGACGGGGACAGGGGTATAATGAGCAGTTCTTC.

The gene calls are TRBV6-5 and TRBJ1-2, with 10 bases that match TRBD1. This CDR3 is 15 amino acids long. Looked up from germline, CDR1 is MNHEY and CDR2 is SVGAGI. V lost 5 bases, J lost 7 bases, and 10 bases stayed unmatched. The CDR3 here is CASSASDRGQAGYTF. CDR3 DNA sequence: TGTGCCAGCAGTGCCTCAGACAGGGGGCAGGCTGGCTACACCTTC.

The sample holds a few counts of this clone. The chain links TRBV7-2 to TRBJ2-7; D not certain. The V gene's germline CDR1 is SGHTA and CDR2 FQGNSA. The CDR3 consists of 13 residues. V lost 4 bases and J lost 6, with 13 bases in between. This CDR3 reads CASSSSFPSEQYF. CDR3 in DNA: TGTGCCAGCAGCTCTTCTTTCCCGTCCGAGCAGTACTTC.

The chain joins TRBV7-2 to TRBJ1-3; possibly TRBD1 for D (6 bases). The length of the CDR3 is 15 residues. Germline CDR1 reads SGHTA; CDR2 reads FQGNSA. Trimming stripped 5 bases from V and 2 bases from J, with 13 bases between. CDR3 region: CASSTDRLPGNTIYF. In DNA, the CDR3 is TGTGCCAGCAGCACAGACAGGCTACCTGGAAACACCATATATTTT.

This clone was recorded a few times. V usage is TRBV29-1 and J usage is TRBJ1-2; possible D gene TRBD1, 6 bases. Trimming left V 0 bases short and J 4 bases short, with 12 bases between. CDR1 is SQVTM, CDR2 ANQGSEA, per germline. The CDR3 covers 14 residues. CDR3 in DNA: TGCAGCGTTGAAGATCTTGAGGGGGTCTATGGCTACACCTTC. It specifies CSVEDLEGVYGYTF.

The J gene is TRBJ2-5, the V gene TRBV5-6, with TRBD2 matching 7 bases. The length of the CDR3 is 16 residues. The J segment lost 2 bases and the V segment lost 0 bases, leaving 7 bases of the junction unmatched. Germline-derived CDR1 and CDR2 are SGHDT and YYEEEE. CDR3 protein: CASSLGPSGMQETQYF. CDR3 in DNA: TGTGCCAGCAGCTTGGGCCCTAGCGGTATGCAAGAGACCCAGTACTTC.

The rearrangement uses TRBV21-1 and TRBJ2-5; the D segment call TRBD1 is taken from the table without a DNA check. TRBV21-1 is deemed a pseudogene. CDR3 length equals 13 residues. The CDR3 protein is CASNPTVQETQYF. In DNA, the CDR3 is TGTGCCAGCAACCCGACAGTCCAAGAGACCCAGTACTTC.

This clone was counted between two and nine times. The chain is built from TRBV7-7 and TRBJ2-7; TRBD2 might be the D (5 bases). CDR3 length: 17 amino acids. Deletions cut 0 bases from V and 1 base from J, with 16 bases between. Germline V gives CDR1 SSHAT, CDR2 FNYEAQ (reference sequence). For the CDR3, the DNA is TGTGCCAGCAGCTTAGCGGATGAGGGCGGCGGGTCCTACGAGCAGTACTTC. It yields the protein CASSLADEGGGSYEQYF.

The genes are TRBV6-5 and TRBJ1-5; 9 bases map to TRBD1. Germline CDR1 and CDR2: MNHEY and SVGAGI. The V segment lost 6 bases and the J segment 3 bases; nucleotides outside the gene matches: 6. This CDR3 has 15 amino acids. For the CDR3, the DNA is TGTGCCAGCAGAACCGGGACAGGGCACAATCAGCCCCAGCATTTT. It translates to CASRTGTGHNQPQHF.

The DNA of the CDR3 is TGTGCCAGTAGTATCAGGGACACCGGGGAGCTGTTTTTT. This encodes CASSIRDTGELFF. The chain links TRBV19 to TRBJ2-2, with D possibly matching TRBD1 (5 bases). The CDR3 consists of 13 residues. Trimming pared 3 bases from V and 3 bases from J, leaving 5 bases between. Germline V gives CDR1 LNHDA, CDR2 SQIVND (reference sequence). The full variable domain, in which reference TRBV19 and TRBJ2-2 provide the parts outside the CDR3, is DGGITQSPKYLFRKEGQNVTLSCEQNLNHDAMYWYRQDPGQGLRLIYYSQIVNDFQKGDIAEGYSVSREKKESFPLTVTSAQKNPTAFYLCASSIRDTGELFFGEGSRLTVL.

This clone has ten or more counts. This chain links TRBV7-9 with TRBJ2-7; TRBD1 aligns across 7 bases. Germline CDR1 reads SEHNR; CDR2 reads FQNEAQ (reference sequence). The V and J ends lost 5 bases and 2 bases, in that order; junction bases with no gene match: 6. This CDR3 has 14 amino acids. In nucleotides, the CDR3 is TGTGCCAGCAGCCGCAGGGACAGTCCCTACGAGCAGTACTTC. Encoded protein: CASSRRDSPYEQYF.

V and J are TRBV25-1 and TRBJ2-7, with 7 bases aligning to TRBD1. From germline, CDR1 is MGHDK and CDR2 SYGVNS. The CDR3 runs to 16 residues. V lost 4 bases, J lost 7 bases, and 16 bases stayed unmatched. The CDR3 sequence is CASSAKTPNRGWEQYF. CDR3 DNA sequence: TGTGCCAGCAGTGCCAAAACCCCCAACAGGGGATGGGAGCAGTACTTC.

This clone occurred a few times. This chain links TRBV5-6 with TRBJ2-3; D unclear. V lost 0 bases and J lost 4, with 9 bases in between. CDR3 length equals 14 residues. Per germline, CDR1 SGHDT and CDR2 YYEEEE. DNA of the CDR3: TGTGCCAGCAGCTTGGACACGGGTGCAGATACGCAGTATTTT. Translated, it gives CASSLDTGADTQYF.

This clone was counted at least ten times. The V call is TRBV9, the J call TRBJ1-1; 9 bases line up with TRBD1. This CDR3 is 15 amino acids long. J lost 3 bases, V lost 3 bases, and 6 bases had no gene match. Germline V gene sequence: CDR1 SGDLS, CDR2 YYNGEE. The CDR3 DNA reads TGTGCCAGCAGCGCCGGGACAGGGTCGGACACTGAAGCTTTCTTT. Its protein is CASSAGTGSDTEAFF.

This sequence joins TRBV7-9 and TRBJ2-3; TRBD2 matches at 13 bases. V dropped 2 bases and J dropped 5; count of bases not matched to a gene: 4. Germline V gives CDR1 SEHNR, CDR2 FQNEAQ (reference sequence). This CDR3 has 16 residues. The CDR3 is CASSLKLAGGQDTQYF. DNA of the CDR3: TGTGCCAGCAGCTTAAAACTAGCGGGGGGGCAAGATACGCAGTATTTT.

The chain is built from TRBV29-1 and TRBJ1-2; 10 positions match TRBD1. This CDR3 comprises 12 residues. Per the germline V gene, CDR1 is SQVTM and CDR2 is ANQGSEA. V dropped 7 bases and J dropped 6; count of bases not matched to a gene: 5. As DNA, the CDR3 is TGCAGCGCCGGGACAGGGGATAATGGCTACACCTTC. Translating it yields CSAGTGDNGYTF. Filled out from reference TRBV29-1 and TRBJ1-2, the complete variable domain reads SAVISQKPSRDICQRGTSLTIQCQVDSQVTMMFWYRQQPGQSLTLIATANQGSEATYESGFVIDKFPISRPNLTFSTLTVSNMSPEDSSIYLCSAGTGDNGYTFGSGTRLTVV.

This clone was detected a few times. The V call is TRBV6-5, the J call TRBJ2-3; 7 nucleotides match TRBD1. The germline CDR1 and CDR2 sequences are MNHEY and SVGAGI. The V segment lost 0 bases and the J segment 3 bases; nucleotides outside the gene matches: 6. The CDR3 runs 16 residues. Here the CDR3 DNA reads TGTGCCAGCAGTTACTCGAGACAGGGAAGGACAGATACGCAGTATTTT. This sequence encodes CASSYSRQGRTDTQYF.

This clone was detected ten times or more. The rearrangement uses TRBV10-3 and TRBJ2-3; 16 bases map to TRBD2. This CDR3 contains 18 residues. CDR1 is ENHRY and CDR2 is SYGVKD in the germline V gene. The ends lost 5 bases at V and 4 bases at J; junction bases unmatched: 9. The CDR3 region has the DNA TGTGCCATCAGTTCCCCCGGGACTAGCGGGGGGGGTGCAGATACGCAGTATTTT. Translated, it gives CAISSPGTSGGGADTQYF.

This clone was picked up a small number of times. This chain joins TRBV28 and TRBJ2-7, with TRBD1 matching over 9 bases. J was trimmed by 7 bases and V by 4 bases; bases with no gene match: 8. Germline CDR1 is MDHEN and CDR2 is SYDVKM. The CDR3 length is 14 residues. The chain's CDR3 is CASSSGTGIQEQYF. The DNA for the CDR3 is TGTGCCAGCAGTTCCGGGACAGGGATACAAGAGCAGTACTTC.